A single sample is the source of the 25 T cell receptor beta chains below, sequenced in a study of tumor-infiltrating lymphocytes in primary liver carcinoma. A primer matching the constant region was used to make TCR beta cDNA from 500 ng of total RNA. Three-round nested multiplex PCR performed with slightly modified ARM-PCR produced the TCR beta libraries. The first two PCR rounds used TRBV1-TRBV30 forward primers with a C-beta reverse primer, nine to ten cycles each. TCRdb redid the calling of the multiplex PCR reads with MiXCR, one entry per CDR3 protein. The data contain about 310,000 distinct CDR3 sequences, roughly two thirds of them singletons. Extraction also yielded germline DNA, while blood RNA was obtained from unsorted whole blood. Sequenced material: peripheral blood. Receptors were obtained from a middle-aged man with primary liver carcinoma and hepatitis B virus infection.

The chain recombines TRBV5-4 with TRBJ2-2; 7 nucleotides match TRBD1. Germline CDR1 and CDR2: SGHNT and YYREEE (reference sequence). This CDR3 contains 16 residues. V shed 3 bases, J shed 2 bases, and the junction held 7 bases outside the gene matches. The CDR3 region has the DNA TGTGCCAGCAGCTCTGGGACAGACCTCAACACCGGGGAGCTGTTTTTT. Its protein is CASSSGTDLNTGELFF.

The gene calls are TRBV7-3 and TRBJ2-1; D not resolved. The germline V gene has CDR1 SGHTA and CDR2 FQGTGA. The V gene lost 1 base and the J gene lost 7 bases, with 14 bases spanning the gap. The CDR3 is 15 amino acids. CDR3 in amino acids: CASSLRASATNEQFF. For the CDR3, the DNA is TGTGCCAGCAGCTTAAGGGCTAGTGCGACGAATGAGCAGTTCTTC.

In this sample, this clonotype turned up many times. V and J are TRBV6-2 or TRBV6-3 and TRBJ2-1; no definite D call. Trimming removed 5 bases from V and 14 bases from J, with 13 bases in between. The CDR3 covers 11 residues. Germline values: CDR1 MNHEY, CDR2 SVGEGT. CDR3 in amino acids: CASSRSDVEFF. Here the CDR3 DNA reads TGTGCCAGCAGTAGAAGCGATGTGGAGTTCTTC.

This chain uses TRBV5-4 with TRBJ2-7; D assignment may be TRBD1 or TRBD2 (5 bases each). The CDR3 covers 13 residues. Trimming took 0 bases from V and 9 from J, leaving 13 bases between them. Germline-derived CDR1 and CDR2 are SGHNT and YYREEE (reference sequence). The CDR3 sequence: CASSLVGAVGQYF. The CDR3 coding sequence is TGTGCCAGCAGCTTGGTCGGGGCCGTTGGGCAGTACTTC. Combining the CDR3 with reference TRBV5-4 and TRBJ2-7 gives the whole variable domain ETGVTQSPTHLIKTRGQQVTLRCSSQSGHNTVSWYQQALGQGPQFIFQYYREEENGRGNFPPRFSGLQFPNYSSELNVNALELDDSALYLCASSLVGAVGQYFGPGTRLTVT.

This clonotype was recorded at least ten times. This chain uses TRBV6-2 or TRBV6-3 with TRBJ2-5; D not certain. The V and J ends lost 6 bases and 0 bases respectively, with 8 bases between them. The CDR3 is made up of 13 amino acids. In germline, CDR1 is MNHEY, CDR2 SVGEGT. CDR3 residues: CASSSRYQETQYF. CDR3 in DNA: TGTGCCAGCAGCTCCAGATACCAAGAGACCCAGTACTTC.

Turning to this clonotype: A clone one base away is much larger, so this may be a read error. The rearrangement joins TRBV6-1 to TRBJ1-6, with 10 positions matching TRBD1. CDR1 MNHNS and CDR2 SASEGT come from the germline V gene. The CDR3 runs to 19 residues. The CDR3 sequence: CASTRDRGLPSSYNSLLHF. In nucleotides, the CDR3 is TGTGCCAGCACCCGGGACAGGGGCCTTCCGAGCTCCTATAATTCACTCCTCCACTTT.

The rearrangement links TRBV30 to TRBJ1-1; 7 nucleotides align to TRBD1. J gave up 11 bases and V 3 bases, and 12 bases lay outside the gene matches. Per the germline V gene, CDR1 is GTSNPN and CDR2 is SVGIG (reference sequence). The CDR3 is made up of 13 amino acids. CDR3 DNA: TGTGCCTGGAGGGGACAGATGAGCATTGAGGCTTTCTTT. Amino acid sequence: CAWRGQMSIEAFF.

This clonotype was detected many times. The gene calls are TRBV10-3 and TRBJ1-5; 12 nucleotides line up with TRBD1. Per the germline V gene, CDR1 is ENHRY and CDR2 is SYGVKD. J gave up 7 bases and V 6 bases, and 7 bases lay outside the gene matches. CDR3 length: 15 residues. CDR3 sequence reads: CAISRDRGLEQPQHF. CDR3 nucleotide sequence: TGTGCCATCAGCCGGGACAGGGGGCTGGAACAGCCCCAGCATTTT.

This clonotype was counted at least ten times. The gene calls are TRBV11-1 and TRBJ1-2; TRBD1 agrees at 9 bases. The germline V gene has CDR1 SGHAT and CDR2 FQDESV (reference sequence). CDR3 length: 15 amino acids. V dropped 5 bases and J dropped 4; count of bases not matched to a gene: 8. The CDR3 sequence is CASSPIQGAGYGYTF. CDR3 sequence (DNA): TGTGCCAGCAGCCCGATACAGGGGGCTGGCTATGGCTACACCTTC.

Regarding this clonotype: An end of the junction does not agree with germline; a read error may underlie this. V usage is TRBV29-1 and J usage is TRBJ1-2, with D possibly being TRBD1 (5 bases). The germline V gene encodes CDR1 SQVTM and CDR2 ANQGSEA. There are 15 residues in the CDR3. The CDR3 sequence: CNVGQGTTGSCGYTF. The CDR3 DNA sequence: TGCAACGTTGGGCAAGGGACGACGGGCAGCTGTGGCTACACCTTC.

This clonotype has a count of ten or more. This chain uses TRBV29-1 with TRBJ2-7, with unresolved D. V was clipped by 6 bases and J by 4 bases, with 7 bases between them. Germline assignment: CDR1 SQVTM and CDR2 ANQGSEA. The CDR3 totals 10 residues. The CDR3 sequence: CSVKVYEQYF. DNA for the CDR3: TGCAGCGTAAAAGTTTACGAGCAGTACTTC.

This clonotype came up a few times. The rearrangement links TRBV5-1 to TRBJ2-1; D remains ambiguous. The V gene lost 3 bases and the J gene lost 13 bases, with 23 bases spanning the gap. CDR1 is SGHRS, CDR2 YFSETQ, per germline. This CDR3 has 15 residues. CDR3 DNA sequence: TGCGCCAGCAGCTGGACCATGGACCTCACCGTTCACCAGTTCTTC. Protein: CASSWTMDLTVHQFF.

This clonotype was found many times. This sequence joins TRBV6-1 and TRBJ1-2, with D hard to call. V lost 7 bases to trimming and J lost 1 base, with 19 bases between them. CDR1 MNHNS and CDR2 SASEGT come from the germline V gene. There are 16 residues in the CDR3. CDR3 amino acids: CASTYSRWGINYGYTF. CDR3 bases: TGTGCCAGCACCTACAGCCGATGGGGAATTAACTATGGCTACACCTTC.

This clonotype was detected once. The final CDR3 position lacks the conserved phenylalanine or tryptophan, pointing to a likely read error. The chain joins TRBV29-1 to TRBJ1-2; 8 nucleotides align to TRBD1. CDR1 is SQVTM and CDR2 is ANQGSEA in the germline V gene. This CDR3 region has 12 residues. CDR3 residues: CITSGTGTGYTL. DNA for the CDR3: TGCATCACATCCGGGACAGGTACTGGCTACACCCTT.

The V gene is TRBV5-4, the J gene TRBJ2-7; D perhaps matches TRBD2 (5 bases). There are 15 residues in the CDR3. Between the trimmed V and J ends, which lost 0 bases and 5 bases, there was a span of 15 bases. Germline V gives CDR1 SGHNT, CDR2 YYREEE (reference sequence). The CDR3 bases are TGTGCCAGCAGCTTGGACCCCGAGGCGGAGGACGAGCAGTACTTC. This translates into CASSLDPEAEDEQYF. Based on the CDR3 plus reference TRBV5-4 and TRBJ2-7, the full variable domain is ETGVTQSPTHLIKTRGQQVTLRCSSQSGHNTVSWYQQALGQGPQFIFQYYREEENGRGNFPPRFSGLQFPNYSSELNVNALELDDSALYLCASSLDPEAEDEQYFGPGTRLTVT.

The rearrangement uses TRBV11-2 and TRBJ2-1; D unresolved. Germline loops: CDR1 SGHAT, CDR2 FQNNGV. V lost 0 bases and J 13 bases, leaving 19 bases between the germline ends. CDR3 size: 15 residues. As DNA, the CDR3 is TGTGCCAGCAGCTTAGAATTTAAGGGAAGGGTTGGACAGTTCTTC. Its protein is CASSLEFKGRVGQFF.

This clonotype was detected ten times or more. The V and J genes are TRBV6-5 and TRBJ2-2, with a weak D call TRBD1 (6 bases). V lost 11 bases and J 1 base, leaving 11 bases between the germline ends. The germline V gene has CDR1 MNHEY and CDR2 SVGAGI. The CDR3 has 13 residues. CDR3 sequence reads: CAARDMNTGELFF. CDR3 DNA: TGTGCCGCCCGGGACATGAACACCGGGGAGCTGTTTTTT.

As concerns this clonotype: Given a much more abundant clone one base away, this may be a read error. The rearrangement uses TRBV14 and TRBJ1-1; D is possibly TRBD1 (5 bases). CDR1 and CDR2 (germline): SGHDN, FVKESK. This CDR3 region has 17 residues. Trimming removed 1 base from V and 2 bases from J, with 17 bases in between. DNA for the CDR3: TGTGCCAGCAGCCAAGGGACAAGGGGCTTTTTCAACACTGAAGCTTTCTTT. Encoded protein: CASSQGTRGFFNTEAFF.

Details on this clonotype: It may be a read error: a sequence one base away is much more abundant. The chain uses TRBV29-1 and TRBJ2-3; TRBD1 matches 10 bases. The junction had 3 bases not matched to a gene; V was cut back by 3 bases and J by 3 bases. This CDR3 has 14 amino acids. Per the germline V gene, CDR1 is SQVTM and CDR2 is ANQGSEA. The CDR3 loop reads CSVDGQGETDTQYF. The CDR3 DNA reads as TGCAGCGTTGATGGACAGGGGGAGACAGATACGCAGTATTTT.

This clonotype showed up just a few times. The CDR3 DNA is TGTGCCATCAGTGAGTCGGACAGGGGGAGAGGCTACACCTTC. Protein sequence: CAISESDRGRGYTF. The rearrangement links TRBV10-3 to TRBJ1-2, with TRBD1 identical over 10 bases. This CDR3 comprises 14 residues. J lost 8 bases, V lost 0 bases, and 3 bases had no gene match. Germline CDR1 ENHRY, CDR2 SYGVKD.

Here the CDR3 reads CASSLEASGRTNEQFF. The CDR3 bases are TGCGCCAGCAGCTTGGAGGCTAGCGGGAGGACCAATGAGCAGTTCTTC. J is TRBJ2-1 and V is TRBV5-1, with 11 bases fitting TRBD2. V dropped 0 bases and J dropped 6; count of bases not matched to a gene: 5. The CDR3 totals 16 residues. Germline CDR1 is SGHRS and CDR2 is YFSETQ.

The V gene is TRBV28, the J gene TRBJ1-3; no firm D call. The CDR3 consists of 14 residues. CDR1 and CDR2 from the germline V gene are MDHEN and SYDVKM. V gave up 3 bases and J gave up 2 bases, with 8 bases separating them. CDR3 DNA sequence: TGTGCCAGCAGTTTGCCGACTGCTGGAAACACCATATATTTT. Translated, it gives CASSLPTAGNTIYF.

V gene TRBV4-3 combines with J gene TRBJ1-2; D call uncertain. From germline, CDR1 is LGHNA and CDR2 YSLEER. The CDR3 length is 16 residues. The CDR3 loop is CISSQDNMEGFYGYTF. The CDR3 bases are TGCATCAGCAGCCAAGATAATATGGAGGGATTCTATGGCTACACCTTC.

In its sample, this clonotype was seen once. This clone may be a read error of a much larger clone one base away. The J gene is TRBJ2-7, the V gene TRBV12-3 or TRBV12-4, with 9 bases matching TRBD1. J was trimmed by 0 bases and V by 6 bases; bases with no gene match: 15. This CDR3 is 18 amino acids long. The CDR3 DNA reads TGTGCCAGCAGCTATGGTAGGGGGGACAGGGCCCCCTCCTACGAGCAGTACTTC. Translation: CASSYGRGDRAPSYEQYF.

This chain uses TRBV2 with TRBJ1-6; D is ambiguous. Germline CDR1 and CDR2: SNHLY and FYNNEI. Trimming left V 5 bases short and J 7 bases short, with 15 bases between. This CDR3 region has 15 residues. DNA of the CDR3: TGTGCCAGCAGTTTCAGTAACCCGGCGAATTCACCCCTCCACTTT. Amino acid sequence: CASSFSNPANSPLHF.